This is a list of T cell receptor beta chains from one sample in a study of cytomegalovirus exposure and HLA in healthy donors. The table came from immunoSEQ multiplex PCR; TCRdb's copy has only in-frame clones and leaves some out. This sample has about 40,000 clones, with roughly 80% found just once. The sequencing input was PBMCs. These receptors all stem from a woman aged 18-30 years in good health and CMV-seropositive. The CDR3 runs from the conserved cysteine through the conserved F or W. A D gene is named only where the DNA matches it firmly. Size values are once, few and many counts, or a class for expanded clones, and some rows have none.

CDR3 protein	CDR3 DNA	D gene	J gene	clone size	V gene
CSVRGTASSGANVLTF	TGCAGCGTCCGCGGGACAGCGAGCTCTGGGGCCAACGTCCTGACTTTC	-	TRBJ2-6	-	TRBV29-1
CASWGRGQFKTFF	TGTGCCAGCTGGGGCAGGGGGCAATTTAAAACTTTCTTT	TRBD1	TRBJ1-1	-	TRBV2
CASSSGTGIYEQYF	TGTGCCAGCAGTAGTGGGACAGGGATCTACGAGCAGTACTTC	TRBD1	TRBJ2-7	-	TRBV28
CASSASGTGQEKLFF	TGCGCCAGCAGCGCCTCCGGGACAGGGCAAGAAAAACTGTTTTTT	TRBD1	TRBJ1-4	-	TRBV5-1
CASSYRTGGVPYEQYF	TGTGCCAGCAGTTATCGGACAGGGGGCGTCCCCTACGAGCAGTACTTC	TRBD1	TRBJ2-7	-	TRBV28
CASSLVGTSGYNEQFF	TGTGCCAGCAGCTTAGTAGGAACTAGCGGATACAATGAGCAGTTCTTC	TRBD2	TRBJ2-1	-	TRBV7-2
CASSGTGGVGTGELFF	TGTGCCAGCAGTGGAACAGGCGGGGTTGGAACCGGGGAGCTGTTTTTT	-	TRBJ2-2	-	TRBV2
CASSPSTGGSYEQYF	TGTGCCAGCAGTCCGTCGACAGGGGGCTCCTACGAGCAGTACTTC	TRBD1	TRBJ2-7	-	TRBV27
CASSYGGVPGNTIYF	TGTGCCAGCAGTTACGGCGGTGTACCTGGAAACACCATATATTTT	-	TRBJ1-3	-	TRBV6-5
CASSRDRPGGEQYF	TGTGCCAGCAGCCGCGACAGGCCCGGCGGCGAGCAGTACTTC	-	TRBJ2-7	-	TRBV5-4
CASSRISGALLTQYF	TGTGCCAGCAGTCGTATTAGCGGGGCCTTACTTACGCAGTACTTT	TRBD2	TRBJ2-3	-	TRBV7-8
CASSSLMGLAGLSTDTQYF	TGTGCCAGCAGTTCCCTAATGGGACTAGCGGGATTGAGCACAGATACGCAGTATTTT	TRBD2	TRBJ2-3	-	TRBV27
CASSPRDRPLSGYTF	TGTGCCAGTAGTCCGAGAGACAGGCCCCTATCCGGCTACACCTTC	-	TRBJ1-2	-	TRBV19
CASSPGSDAEVYGYTF	TGTGCCAGCAGCCCCGGCTCCGACGCGGAAGTCTATGGCTACACCTTC	-	TRBJ1-2	-	TRBV28
CASSRWGDGDTQYF	TGTGCCAGCAGCCGGTGGGGGGACGGAGATACGCAGTATTTT	-	TRBJ2-3	few	TRBV4-2
CASSRDRGLSSYNSPLHF	TGTGCCAGCAGCCGGGACAGGGGGCTTAGCTCCTATAATTCACCCCTCCACTTT	TRBD1	TRBJ1-6	-	TRBV7-2
CASSQDRALAMAQYF	TGCGCCAGCAGCCAAGATCGCGCACTAGCGATGGCGCAGTATTTT	TRBD2	TRBJ2-3	-	TRBV4-1
CASSEGRGGHEQFF	TGTGCCAGCAGTGAGGGGCGGGGGGGCCATGAGCAGTTCTTC	TRBD2	TRBJ2-1	-	TRBV6-1
CASSEQGANQPQHF	TGTGCCAGCAGCGAACAGGGCGCCAATCAGCCCCAGCATTTT	-	TRBJ1-5	-	TRBV2
CASSPARGTGIIYGYTF	TGTGCCAGCAGCCCAGCCAGGGGGACAGGGATAATCTATGGCTACACCTTC	TRBD1	TRBJ1-2	-	TRBV7-2
CASSGLGGDTQYF	TGTGCCAGCAGTGGACTGGGAGGAGATACGCAGTATTTT	-	TRBJ2-3	-	TRBV6-5
CASSQDVGAGANVLTF	TGCGCCAGCAGCCAAGATGTAGGGGCTGGGGCCAACGTCCTGACTTTC	-	TRBJ2-6	-	TRBV4-3
CASSFGSGYNEQFF	TGTGCCAGCAGCTTCGGTAGCGGGTACAATGAGCAGTTCTTC	TRBD2	TRBJ2-1	-	TRBV5-5
CASIHKDTGELFF	TGTGCCAGCATCCACAAAGACACCGGGGAGCTGTTTTTT	-	TRBJ2-2	-	TRBV6-6
CASEAGALTGELFF	TGTGCCAGCGAGGCGGGGGCCCTCACCGGGGAGCTGTTTTTT	-	TRBJ2-2	-	TRBV6-1
CASTADRHVLRGYTF	TGTGCCAGCACAGCCGACCGACATGTCCTTCGGGGCTACACCTTC	-	TRBJ1-2	-	TRBV5-4
CASSPDGTRNTQYF	TGTGCCAGCAGTCCCGATGGGACTCGAAATACGCAGTATTTT	-	TRBJ2-3	once	TRBV6-1
CASSQGPSGRTYNEQFF	TGCGCCAGCAGCCAAGGGCCAAGCGGGAGGACTTACAATGAGCAGTTCTTC	TRBD2	TRBJ2-1	-	TRBV4-3
CASSPRSYNSPLHF	TGTGCCAGCAGCCCCCGGAGCTATAATTCACCCCTCCACTTT	-	TRBJ1-6	-	TRBV7-2